The present entry profiles one T cell receptor beta chain with its context. Its target is not known. This was a survey-level run. Generated by immunoSEQ multiplex PCR, the TCRdb table keeps only in-frame clones and is missing some. The data show tens of thousands of clones, around 80% seen once. This specimen comes from a study of pediatric ulcerative colitis. Notes on the study in general: All ulcerative colitis patients, but no controls, carried a couple of rectal clonotypes. Ulcerative colitis patients shared more blood-rectal clones than controls. Acute severe colitis showed lower rectal diversity from clonal expansions.

The TCR sequence derives from a boy aged 5 to 17 with severe ulcerative colitis. The sequencing sample was made of blood.

CDR3 DNA: TGTGCCAGCAGTGAAGAGGGCCGATTCTCCTACGAGCAGTACTTC. Translated, it gives CASSEEGRFSYEQYF. This chain uses TRBV6-1 with TRBJ2-7, with D unclear. Trimming cost V 1 base and J 0 bases, with 10 bases left between them. This CDR3 comprises 15 residues. Germline assignment: CDR1 MNHNS and CDR2 SASEGT.